The sequence of this TCR beta chain was determined in a study of blood T cell repertoires in COVID-19. Study details: COVID-19 samples from acute and convalescent phases originated in the United States, Italy and Spain. PBMCs, B-cell-depleted T cells, or T cells were the source of the cDNA or gDNA that made up the material.

Only in-frame clones appear in the TCRdb table, and some are missing; sequencing was by immunoSEQ multiplex PCR. Among around 100,000 clones listed, about 85% were seen once. The TCR originated in a man aged 50 to 59 with active COVID-19. The sequencing sample was made of peripheral blood.

The DNA for the CDR3 is TGTGCCAGCAACCGAGGGACAGTTCTAACCGGGGAGCTGTTTTTT. Its protein product is CASNRGTVLTGELFF. V is TRBV9 and J is TRBJ2-2, with TRBD1 matching 7 bases. V shed 6 bases, J shed 5 bases, and the junction held 10 bases outside the gene matches. CDR1 and CDR2 (germline): SGDLS, YYNGEE. This CDR3 contains 15 residues.